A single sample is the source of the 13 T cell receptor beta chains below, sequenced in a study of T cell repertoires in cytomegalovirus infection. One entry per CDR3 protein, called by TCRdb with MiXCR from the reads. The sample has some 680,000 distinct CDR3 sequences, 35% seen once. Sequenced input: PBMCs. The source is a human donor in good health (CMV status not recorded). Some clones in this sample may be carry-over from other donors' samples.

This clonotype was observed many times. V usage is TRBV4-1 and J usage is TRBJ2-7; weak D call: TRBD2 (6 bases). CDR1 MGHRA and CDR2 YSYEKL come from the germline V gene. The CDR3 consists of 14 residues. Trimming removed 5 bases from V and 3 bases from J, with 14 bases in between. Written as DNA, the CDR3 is TGCGCCAGCAGCGCCAGGGAGGCCTACTACGAGCAGTACTTC. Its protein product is CASSAREAYYEQYF.

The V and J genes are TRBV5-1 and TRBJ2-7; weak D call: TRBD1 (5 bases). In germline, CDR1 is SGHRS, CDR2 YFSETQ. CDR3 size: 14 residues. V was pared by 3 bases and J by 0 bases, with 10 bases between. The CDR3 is CASSYPDTSYEQYF. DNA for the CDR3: TGCGCCAGCAGCTACCCGGACACCTCCTACGAGCAGTACTTC.

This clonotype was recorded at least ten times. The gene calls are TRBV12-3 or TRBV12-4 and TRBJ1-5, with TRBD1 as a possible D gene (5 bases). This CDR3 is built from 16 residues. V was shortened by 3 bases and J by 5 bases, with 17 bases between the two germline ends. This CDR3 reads CASSFSAGLGDQPQHF. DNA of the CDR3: TGTGCCAGCAGTTTTTCTGCGGGGCTGGGGGATCAGCCCCAGCATTTT.

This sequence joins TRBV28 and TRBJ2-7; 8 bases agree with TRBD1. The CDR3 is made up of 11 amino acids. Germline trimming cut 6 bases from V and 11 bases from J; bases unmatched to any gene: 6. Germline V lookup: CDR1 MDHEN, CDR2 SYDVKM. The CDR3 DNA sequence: TGTGCCAGCAGCTTCCGGGACAGGAAGTACTTC. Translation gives CASSFRDRKYF.

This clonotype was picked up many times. DNA for the CDR3: TGTGCCAGCAGGCCGCCGGGACAGGGGACCTACGAGCAGTACTTC. Amino acids: CASRPPGQGTYEQYF. This chain joins TRBV7-2 and TRBJ2-7; TRBD1 agrees at 10 bases. Germline-derived CDR1 and CDR2 are SGHTA and FQGNSA. The V gene end was trimmed by 6 bases and the J gene end by 2 bases; junction bases not matched to a gene: 7. The length of the CDR3 is 15 residues.

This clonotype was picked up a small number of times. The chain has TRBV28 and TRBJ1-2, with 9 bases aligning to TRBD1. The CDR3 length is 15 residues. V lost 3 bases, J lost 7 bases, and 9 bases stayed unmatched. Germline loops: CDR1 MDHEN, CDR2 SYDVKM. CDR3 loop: CASSFLGQGTVGYTF. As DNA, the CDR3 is TGTGCCAGCAGTTTTCTTGGACAGGGGACAGTTGGCTACACCTTC.

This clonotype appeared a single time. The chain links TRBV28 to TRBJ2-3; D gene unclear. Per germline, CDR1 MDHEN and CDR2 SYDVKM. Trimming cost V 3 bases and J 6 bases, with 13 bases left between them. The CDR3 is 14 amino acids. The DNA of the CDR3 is TGTGCCAGCAGTTTGGTCGGTTTGCTCGATACGCAGTATTTT. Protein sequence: CASSLVGLLDTQYF.

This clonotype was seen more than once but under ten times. For the CDR3, the DNA is TGTGCCAGCAGGCAACAGGGTTATAATTCACCCCTCCACTTT. As protein: CASRQQGYNSPLHF. This rearrangement joins TRBV12-3 or TRBV12-4 to TRBJ1-6; possibly TRBD1 for D (6 bases). The ends were cut back, 6 bases at V and 4 bases at J, with 10 bases in the middle. The CDR3 spans 14 residues.

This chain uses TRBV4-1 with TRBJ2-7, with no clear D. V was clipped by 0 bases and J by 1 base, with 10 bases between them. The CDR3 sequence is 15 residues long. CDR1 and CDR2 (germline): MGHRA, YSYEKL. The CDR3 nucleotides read TGCGCCAGCAGCCAAGAATCAGCACCGTCCTACGAGCAGTACTTC. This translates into CASSQESAPSYEQYF.

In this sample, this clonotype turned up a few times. CDR3 bases: TGTGCCAGCAGTACTAGCTCTGGGGCCAACGTCCTGACTTTC. It specifies CASSTSSGANVLTF. The V gene is TRBV12-3 or TRBV12-4, the J gene TRBJ2-6; TRBD2 is a possible D gene (5 bases). V was pared by 5 bases and J by 0 bases, with 5 bases between. The CDR3 extends over 14 amino acids.

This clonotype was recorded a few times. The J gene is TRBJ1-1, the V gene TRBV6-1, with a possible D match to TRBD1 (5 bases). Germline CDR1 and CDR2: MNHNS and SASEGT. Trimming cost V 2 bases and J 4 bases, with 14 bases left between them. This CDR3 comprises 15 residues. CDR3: CASSELGAGSTEAFF. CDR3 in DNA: TGTGCCAGCAGTGAACTAGGGGCTGGGAGCACTGAAGCTTTCTTT.

The CDR3 here is CASSFGLGNEKLFF. In nucleotides, the CDR3 is TGTGCCAGCAGCTTTGGGTTGGGTAATGAAAAACTGTTTTTT. This rearrangement joins TRBV7-2 to TRBJ1-4, with D unclear. Trimming shortened V by 3 bases and J by 4 bases, and 9 bases separated the two germline ends. Germline V CDR1 and CDR2: SGHTA, FQGNSA. The CDR3 has 14 residues.

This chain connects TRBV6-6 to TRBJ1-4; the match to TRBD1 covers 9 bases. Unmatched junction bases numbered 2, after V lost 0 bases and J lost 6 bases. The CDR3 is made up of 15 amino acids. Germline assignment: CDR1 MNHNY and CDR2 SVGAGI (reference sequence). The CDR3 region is CASSYSWTGDEKLFF. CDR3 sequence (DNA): TGTGCCAGCAGTTACTCCTGGACAGGGGATGAAAAACTGTTTTTT.